Listed below are T cell receptor beta chains from one sample, sequenced in a study of CD8 T cells in ankylosing spondylitis. TCRdb used MiXCR to reprocess the 5' RACE reads, holding one entry per CDR3 protein. The sample has 100,000 to 150,000 distinct CDR3 sequences; around 15% are singletons. What was sequenced was blood, either unsorted or a sorted T cell fraction (not recorded which). Source of these receptors: a female donor with ankylosing spondylitis or in good health (not recorded which). Both conserved end residues are part of each CDR3. The D gene is left open where the match is weak. Rows may omit the clone size; those that give it use once, few, many or a size class.

v_call	clone_size	d_call	j_call	cdr3_nt	cdr3_aa
TRBV3-1	NA	TRBD2	TRBJ2-1	TGTGCCAGCAGCCAAGAAAGGTCTAGCGGGAGGGTCTACAATGAGCAGTTCTTC	CASSQERSSGRVYNEQFF
TRBV5-1	many	NA	TRBJ1-6	TGCGCCAGCAGCTTGTTGGGACTCGATTCACCCCTCCACTTT	CASSLLGLDSPLHF
TRBV12-3/TRBV12-4	NA	TRBD2	TRBJ2-3	TGTGCCAGCAGCTTCCCTAGCGGGGGACTCACAGATACGCAGTATTTT	CASSFPSGGLTDTQYF
TRBV29-1	many	NA	TRBJ2-7	TGCAGCGTCGTTCCAGGGAATGACTACGAGCAGTACTTC	CSVVPGNDYEQYF
TRBV20-1	NA	NA	TRBJ2-1	TGCAGTGCAAAGCGGGCCAGCTCCTACAATGAGCAGTTCTTC	CSAKRASSYNEQFF
TRBV5-4	few	NA	TRBJ2-3	TGTGCCAGCAGTACTAGCACGAGCACAGATACGCAGTATTTT	CASSTSTSTDTQYF
TRBV18	many	NA	TRBJ2-1	TGTGCCAGCTCCAAAGACGGGTTCCTGGGGAATGAGCAGTTCTTC	CASSKDGFLGNEQFF
TRBV2	many	TRBD1	TRBJ2-1	TGTGCCAGCACCCCGGGACAGGGGGGGGCGGAGCAGTTCTTC	CASTPGQGGAEQFF
TRBV20-1	NA	NA	TRBJ2-7	TGCAGTGCTATTTACACCCGGGACGAGCAGTACTTC	CSAIYTRDEQYF
TRBV14	few	NA	TRBJ2-7	TGTGCCAGCAGCCAAGGGCCAGCGTGGTCCTACGAGCAGTACTTC	CASSQGPAWSYEQYF
TRBV20-1	few	NA	TRBJ2-3	TGCAGTGCTAGTTCCGGGGGTGGCACAGATACGCAGTATTTT	CSASSGGGTDTQYF
TRBV20-1	many	NA	TRBJ1-6	TGCAGTGCTAAAACACCGGATTACTATAATTCACCCCTCCACTTT	CSAKTPDYYNSPLHF
TRBV24-1	many	TRBD1	TRBJ2-2	TGTGCCACCAGTGATTCGGACAGGGGGGAGACCGGGGAGCTGTTTTTT	CATSDSDRGETGELFF
TRBV5-5	NA	TRBD1	TRBJ1-1	TGTGCCAGCAGCTCCACAGGGGCGAACACTGAAGCTTTCTTT	CASSSTGANTEAFF
TRBV29-1	many	NA	TRBJ1-2	TGCAGCGTTACTGGGACCGGCTACACCTTC	CSVTGTGYTF
TRBV12-3/TRBV12-4	many	TRBD2	TRBJ2-7	TGTGCCAGCAGTACCCGGGACTACCTCTACGAGCAGTACTTC	CASSTRDYLYEQYF
TRBV12-3/TRBV12-4	NA	NA	TRBJ2-1	TGTGCCAGCAGGACCTTAATCGATGAGCAGTTCTTC	CASRTLIDEQFF
TRBV6-5	many	NA	TRBJ1-6	TGTGCCAGCAGTTCCAACACTCATTCACCCCTCCACTTT	CASSSNTHSPLHF
TRBV20-1	many	TRBD2	TRBJ2-1	TGCAGTGCTAGAGACCCGACTAGCGGGGGGTCTGAGCAGTTCTTC	CSARDPTSGGSEQFF
TRBV20-1	many	TRBD1	TRBJ1-2	TGCAGTGCCCGGACAGGGGGCGACTATGGCTACACCTTC	CSARTGGDYGYTF
TRBV20-1	many	NA	TRBJ2-4	TGCAGTGCTAGAGTCATAGCCAAAAACATTCAGTACTTC	CSARVIAKNIQYF
TRBV10-3	few	TRBD1	TRBJ2-7	TGTGCCATCAGTGGGACAGGGGCTATCGGCTACGAGCAGTACTTC	CAISGTGAIGYEQYF
TRBV7-3	NA	NA	TRBJ1-4	TGTGCCAGCAGCCCCCGGACAGCGAGTAATGAAAAACTGTTTTTT	CASSPRTASNEKLFF
TRBV19	many	TRBD1	TRBJ1-2	TGTGCCAGTTGGGACAGACTTGGGTATGGCTACACCTTC	CASWDRLGYGYTF
TRBV11-2	many	NA	TRBJ2-2	TGTGCCAGCAGACTTCCGGGACGGCGATTCACCGGGGAGCTGTTTTTT	CASRLPGRRFTGELFF
TRBV5-1	many	NA	TRBJ1-6	TGCGCCAGCAGCTTGGGAAATTCACCCCTCCACTTT	CASSLGNSPLHF
TRBV20-1	NA	TRBD2	TRBJ2-3	TGCAGTGCTGTGAACTTGGCGGGGGGAAAGGGGGGAGATACGCAGTATTTT	CSAVNLAGGKGGDTQYF
TRBV7-8	many	TRBD2	TRBJ2-3	TGTGCCAGCAGCCCCTGGCCTAGCGGGACTACAGATACGCAGTATTTT	CASSPWPSGTTDTQYF
TRBV3-1	few	TRBD2	TRBJ2-4	TGTGCCAGCAGCCTAGGACTAGCGCAGCCCAAAAACATTCAGTACTTC	CASSLGLAQPKNIQYF
TRBV9	many	NA	TRBJ2-2	TGTGCCAGCAGCGTAATGGTCACCGGGGAGCTGTTTTTT	CASSVMVTGELFF
TRBV10-3	many	NA	TRBJ2-1	TGTGCCCTCAGTAACCCACTAGCTAATGAGCAGTTCTTC	CALSNPLANEQFF
TRBV29-1	many	TRBD1	TRBJ2-1	TGCAGCGTTGAAGGGAGACAGGGGTACAATGAGCAGTTCTTC	CSVEGRQGYNEQFF
TRBV5-5	NA	NA	TRBJ2-2	TGTGCCAGCAGTTACTGGGCCGGGGAGCTGTTTTTT	CASSYWAGELFF
TRBV5-1	few	TRBD2	TRBJ2-7	TGCGCCAGCAGCGAAGGACTAGGAAATTTCTACGAGCAGTACTTC	CASSEGLGNFYEQYF
TRBV20-1	many	NA	TRBJ2-3	TGCAGTGCTACCCCCATAGGTGTCCCAGATACGCAGTATTTT	CSATPIGVPDTQYF
TRBV2	many	TRBD1	TRBJ1-6	TGTGCCAGCATGCGTAGGGGGCGCGGTAATTCACCCCTCCACTTT	CASMRRGRGNSPLHF
TRBV20-1	few	NA	TRBJ1-5	TGCAGTGCCCACGATCGACGGTGGGGGGTATCGGGCAATCAGCCCCAGCATTTT	CSAHDRRWGVSGNQPQHF
TRBV5-1	NA	NA	TRBJ1-2	TGCGCCACCCGTCTTGGACAGACTAACTATGGCTACACCTTC	CATRLGQTNYGYTF
TRBV27	NA	TRBD2	TRBJ2-1	TGTGCCACCAGCCCACCCTTGCCTATGGCGGGAGTGTCCAATGAGCAGTTCTTC	CATSPPLPMAGVSNEQFF
TRBV6-1	NA	TRBD2	TRBJ2-7	TGTGCCAGCAGTGAACGGGGCGGGGGGAGCGACGAGCAGTACTTC	CASSERGGGSDEQYF
TRBV10-3	many	NA	TRBJ2-2	TGTGCCATCAGCCCGAGGGGGGAGACCGGGGAGCTGTTTTTT	CAISPRGETGELFF
TRBV6-1	many	NA	TRBJ1-1	TGTGCCAGCAGCTCCCCTGGACAGAACACTGAAGCTTTCTTT	CASSSPGQNTEAFF
TRBV11-2	NA	TRBD2	TRBJ2-2	TGTGCCAGCAGCACCTCACTAGCGGGGGGCGCGAACACCGGGGAGCTGTTTTTT	CASSTSLAGGANTGELFF